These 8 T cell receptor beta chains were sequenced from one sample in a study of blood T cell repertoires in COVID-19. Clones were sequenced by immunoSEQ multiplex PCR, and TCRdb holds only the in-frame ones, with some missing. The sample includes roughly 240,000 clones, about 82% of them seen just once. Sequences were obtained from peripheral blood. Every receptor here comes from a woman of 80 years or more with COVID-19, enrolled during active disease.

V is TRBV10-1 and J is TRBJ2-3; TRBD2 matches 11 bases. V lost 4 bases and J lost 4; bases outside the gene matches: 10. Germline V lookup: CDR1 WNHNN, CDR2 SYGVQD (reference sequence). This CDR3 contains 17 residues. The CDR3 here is CASSAASGGSGADTQYF. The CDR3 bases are TGCGCCAGCAGTGCGGCTAGCGGGGGGTCCGGGGCAGATACGCAGTATTTT.

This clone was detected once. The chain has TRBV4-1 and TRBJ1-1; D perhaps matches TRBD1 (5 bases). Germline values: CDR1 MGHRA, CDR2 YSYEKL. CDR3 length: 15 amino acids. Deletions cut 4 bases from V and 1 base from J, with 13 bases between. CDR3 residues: CASSPLDIRNTEAFF. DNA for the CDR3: TGCGCCAGCAGCCCCCTGGACATACGGAACACTGAAGCTTTCTTT.

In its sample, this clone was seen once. In DNA form, the CDR3 reads TGTGCCAGCAGACCAAGTCAGGGGGGCCGGACCGGGGAGCTGTTTTTT. This gives the protein CASRPSQGGRTGELFF. The chain combines TRBV7-6 with TRBJ2-2; D might be TRBD1 (7 bases). Between the trimmed V and J ends, which lost 6 bases and 5 bases, there was a span of 19 bases. CDR3 length: 16 amino acids. Germline V CDR1 and CDR2: SGHVS, FNYEAQ.

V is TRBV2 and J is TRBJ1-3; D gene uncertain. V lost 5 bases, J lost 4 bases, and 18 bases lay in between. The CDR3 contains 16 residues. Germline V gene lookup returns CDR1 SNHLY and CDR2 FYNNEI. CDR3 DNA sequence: TGTGCCAGCAGTCAGGAGGGAGGTATACTAGGAAACACCATATATTTT. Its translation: CASSQEGGILGNTIYF.

Written as DNA, the CDR3 is TGTGCCAGCAGTTTAGCCCCCGGGGAGCAGTTCTTC. It translates to CASSLAPGEQFF. This sequence joins TRBV12-3 or TRBV12-4 and TRBJ2-1; no clear D. The CDR3 covers 12 residues. V gave up 0 bases and J gave up 10 bases, with 7 bases separating them.

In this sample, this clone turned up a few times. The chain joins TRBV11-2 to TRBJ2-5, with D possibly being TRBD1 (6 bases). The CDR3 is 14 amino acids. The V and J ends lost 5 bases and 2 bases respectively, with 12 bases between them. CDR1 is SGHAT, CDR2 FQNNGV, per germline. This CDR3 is CASSPTGPQETQYF. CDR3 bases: TGTGCCAGCAGCCCGACAGGACCACAAGAGACCCAGTACTTC.

The CDR3 reads CASSYQTGFGEAFF. As DNA, the CDR3 is TGTGCCAGCAGTTACCAGACAGGGTTTGGTGAAGCTTTCTTT. The chain has TRBV27 and TRBJ1-1; 7 nucleotides align to TRBD1. The CDR3 extends over 14 amino acids. Germline V gives CDR1 MNHEY, CDR2 SMNVEV (reference sequence). J was trimmed by 7 bases and V by 4 bases; bases with no gene match: 9.

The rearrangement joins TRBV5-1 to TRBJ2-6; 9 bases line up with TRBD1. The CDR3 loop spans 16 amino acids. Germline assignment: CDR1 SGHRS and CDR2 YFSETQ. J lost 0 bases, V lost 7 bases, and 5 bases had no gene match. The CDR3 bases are TGCGCCAGCCTACAGGGGGCAGACTCTGGGGCCAACGTCCTGACTTTC. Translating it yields CASLQGADSGANVLTF.